The clone carrying this T cell receptor (beta chain) occurred once. The antigen is not known. The record originates from a study of siplizumab effects on memory and regulatory T cells. Trimming took 5 bases from V and 1 from J, leaving 12 bases between them. Germline V gene sequence: CDR1 SGHRS, CDR2 YFSETQ. The CDR3 runs to 14 residues. Sequencing was performed with immunoSEQ multiplex PCR; in TCRdb, only in-frame clones are kept and a portion is missing. The data show 94,000 or so clones, more than 95% seen once. Study observations and caveats: Memory cells seemed less diverse than naive T cells, which also seemed major contributors to the alloresponse. Whether proliferating Tregs in siplizumab cultures suppress was not functionally confirmed.

The TCR comes from a human donor in good health. The sample consisted of naive CD4+ T cells sorted from blood. The chain uses TRBV5-1 and TRBJ1-1, with D possibly TRBD1 on 5 matching bases. CDR3 bases: TGCGCCAGCAGTTATGGGACGGGGAACACTGAAGCTTTCTTT. Its protein is CASSYGTGNTEAFF. Together with reference TRBV5-1 and TRBJ1-1, the CDR3 gives the full variable domain: KAGVTQTPRYLIKTRGQQVTLSCSPISGHRSVSWYQQTPGQGLQFLFEYFSETQRNKGNFPGRFSGRQFSNSRSEMNVSTLELGDSALYLCASSYGTGNTEAFFGQGTRLTVV.